This T cell receptor beta chain was identified in a study of T cells after yellow fever vaccination. Overall study results and limits: Few clonotypes appeared in both CD4 and CD8 compartments. Weaker, the secondary response peaked sooner, at day 5 versus 15. Most clones from primary vaccination were detected again post-booster (approximately 97% CD4, roughly 85% CD8).

This clonotype has at least ten counts. Its target is not known. Germline CDR1 SGHRS, CDR2 YFSETQ. This CDR3 is built from 13 residues. V gave up 3 bases and J gave up 4 bases, with 8 bases separating them. UMIs and a universal primer site were added when TCR cDNA was made by 5'RACE template switching. In TCRdb, the 5' RACE reads were re-called with MiXCR into one record per CDR3 protein. The sample lists roughly 150,000 distinct CDR3 sequences; approximately 6.6% were seen once. This material consisted of CD4+ T cells sorted from PBMCs, taken 10 days after the yellow fever booster vaccination. The chain carries TRBV5-1 and TRBJ2-1; unclear D gene. This clonotype originated in a man aged 25 to 40 who received the YFV17D yellow fever vaccine. The CDR3 DNA follows: TGCGCCAGCAGCTCCGACATTTACAATGAGCAGTTCTTC. Protein product: CASSSDIYNEQFF.